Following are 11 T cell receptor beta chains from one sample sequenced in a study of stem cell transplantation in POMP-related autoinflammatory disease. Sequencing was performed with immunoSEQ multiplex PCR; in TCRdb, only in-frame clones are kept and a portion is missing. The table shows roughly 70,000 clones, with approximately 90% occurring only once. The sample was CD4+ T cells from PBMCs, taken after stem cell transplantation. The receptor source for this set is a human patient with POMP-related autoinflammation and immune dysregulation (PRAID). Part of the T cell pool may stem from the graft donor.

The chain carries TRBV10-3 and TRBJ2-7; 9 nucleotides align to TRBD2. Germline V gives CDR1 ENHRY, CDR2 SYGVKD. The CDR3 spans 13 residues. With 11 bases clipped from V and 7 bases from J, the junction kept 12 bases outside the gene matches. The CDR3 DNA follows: TGTGCCGTTGCCTTAGCGGGAGTGGGAGAGCAGTACTTC. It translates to CAVALAGVGEQYF.

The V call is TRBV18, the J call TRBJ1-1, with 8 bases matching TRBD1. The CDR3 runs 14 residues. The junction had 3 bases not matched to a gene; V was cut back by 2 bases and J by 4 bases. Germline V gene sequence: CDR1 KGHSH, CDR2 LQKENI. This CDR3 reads CASSPSQGATEAFF. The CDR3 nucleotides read TGTGCCAGCTCACCAAGCCAGGGGGCCACTGAAGCTTTCTTT.

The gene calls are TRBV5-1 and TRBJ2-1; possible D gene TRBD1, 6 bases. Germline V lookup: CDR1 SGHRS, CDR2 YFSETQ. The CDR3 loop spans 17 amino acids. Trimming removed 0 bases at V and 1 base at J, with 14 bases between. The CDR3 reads CASSLGLGRGSYNEQFF. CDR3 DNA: TGCGCCAGCAGCTTGGGTTTAGGCAGGGGATCCTACAATGAGCAGTTCTTC.

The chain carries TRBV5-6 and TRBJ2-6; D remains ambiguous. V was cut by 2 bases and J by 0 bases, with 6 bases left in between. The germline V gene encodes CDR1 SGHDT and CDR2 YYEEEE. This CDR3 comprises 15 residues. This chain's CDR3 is CASSFFNSGANVLTF. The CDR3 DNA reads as TGTGCCAGCAGCTTTTTCAACTCTGGGGCCAACGTCCTGACTTTC.

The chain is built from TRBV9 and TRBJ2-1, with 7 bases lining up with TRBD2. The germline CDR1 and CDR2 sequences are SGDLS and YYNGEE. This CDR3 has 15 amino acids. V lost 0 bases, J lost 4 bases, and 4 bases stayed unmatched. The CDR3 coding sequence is TGTGCCAGCAGCGTAGAAGCGGGACCTTACAATGAGCAGTTCTTC. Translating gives CASSVEAGPYNEQFF.

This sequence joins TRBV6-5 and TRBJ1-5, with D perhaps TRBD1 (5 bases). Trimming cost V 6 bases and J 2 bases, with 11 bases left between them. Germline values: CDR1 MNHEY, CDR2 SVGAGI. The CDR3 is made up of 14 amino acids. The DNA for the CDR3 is TGTGCCAGCAGCGAGGCCAGGGGCAATCAGCCCCAGCATTTT. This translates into CASSEARGNQPQHF.

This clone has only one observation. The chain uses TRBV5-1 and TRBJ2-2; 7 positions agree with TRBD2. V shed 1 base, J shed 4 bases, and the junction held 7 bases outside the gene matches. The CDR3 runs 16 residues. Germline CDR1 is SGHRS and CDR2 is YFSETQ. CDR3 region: CASSLTPGLSTGELFF. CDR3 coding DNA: TGCGCCAGCAGCTTGACGCCGGGACTATCCACCGGGGAGCTGTTTTTT.

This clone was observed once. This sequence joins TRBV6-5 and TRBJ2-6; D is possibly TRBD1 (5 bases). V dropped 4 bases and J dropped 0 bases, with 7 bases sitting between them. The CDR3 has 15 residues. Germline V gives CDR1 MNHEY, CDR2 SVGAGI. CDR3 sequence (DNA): TGTGCCAGCAGTTCTGACAGCTCTGGGGCCAACGTCCTGACTTTC. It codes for CASSSDSSGANVLTF.

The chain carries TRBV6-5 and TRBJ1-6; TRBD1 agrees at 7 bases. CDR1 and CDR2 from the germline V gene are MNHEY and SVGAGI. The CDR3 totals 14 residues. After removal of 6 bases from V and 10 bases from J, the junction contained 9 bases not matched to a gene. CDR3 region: CASSLRTGDSPLHF. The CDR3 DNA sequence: TGTGCCAGCAGCCTTCGGACAGGAGACTCACCCCTCCACTTT.

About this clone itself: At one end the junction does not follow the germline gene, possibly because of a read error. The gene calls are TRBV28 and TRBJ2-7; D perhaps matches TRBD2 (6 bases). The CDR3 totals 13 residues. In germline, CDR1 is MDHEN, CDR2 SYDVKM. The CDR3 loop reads CASSTVRAGREVF. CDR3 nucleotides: TGTGCCAGCAGTACGGTGCGTGCGGGCAGGGAGGTATTC.

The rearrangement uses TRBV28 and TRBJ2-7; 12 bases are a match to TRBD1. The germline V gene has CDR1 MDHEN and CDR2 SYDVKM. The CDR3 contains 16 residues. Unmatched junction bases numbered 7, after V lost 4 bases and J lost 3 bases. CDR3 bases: TGTGCCAGCAGTTCCGGGGGGACAGGGGGCTTCTACGAGCAGTACTTC. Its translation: CASSSGGTGGFYEQYF. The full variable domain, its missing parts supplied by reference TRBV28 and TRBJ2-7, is DVKVTQSSRYLVKRTGEKVFLECVQDMDHENMFWYRQDPGLGLRLIYFSYDVKMKEKGDIPEGYSVSREKKERFSLILESASTNQTSMYLCASSSGGTGGFYEQYFGPGTRLTVT.